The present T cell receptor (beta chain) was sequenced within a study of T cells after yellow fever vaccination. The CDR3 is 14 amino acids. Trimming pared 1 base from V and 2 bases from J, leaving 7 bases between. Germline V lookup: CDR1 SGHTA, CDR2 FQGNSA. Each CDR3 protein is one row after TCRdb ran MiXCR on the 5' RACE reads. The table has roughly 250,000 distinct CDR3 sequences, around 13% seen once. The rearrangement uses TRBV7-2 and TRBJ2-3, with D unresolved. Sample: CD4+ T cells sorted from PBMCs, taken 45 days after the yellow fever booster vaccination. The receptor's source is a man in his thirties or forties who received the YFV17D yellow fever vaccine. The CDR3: CASSLVSYTDTQYF. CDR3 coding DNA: TGTGCCAGCAGCTTAGTCAGCTACACAGATACGCAGTATTTT.